Listed below are T cell receptor beta chains from one sample, sequenced in a study of blood T cell repertoires in COVID-19. Sequencing used immunoSEQ multiplex PCR; TCRdb keeps in-frame clones, though not all of them. The repertoire holds 180,000 or so clones, with around four fifths as singletons. The material sequenced was PBMCs or T cells enriched from blood (not recorded which). These receptors originate from a woman in her sixties who had recovered from COVID-19. CDR3s include the opening cysteine and the closing phenylalanine or tryptophan. D genes are given only for firm matches. Size is omitted from some rows. Given values are once, few, many or a class for expanded clones.

D,J,size,V,DNA,CDR3
TRBD2,TRBJ2-2,-,TRBV4-1,TGCGCCAGCAGCCAAGAAGCTACTAGCGGGGTCACCGGGGAGCTGTTTTTT,CASSQEATSGVTGELFF
-,TRBJ1-2,-,TRBV28,TGTGCCAGCAGTTTGCGGGGTAAAAACTATGGCTACACCTTC,CASSLRGKNYGYTF
-,TRBJ2-4,-,TRBV28,TGTGCCAGCGCCTCGCAGGGGACGTTAGCCAAAAACATTCAGTACTTC,CASASQGTLAKNIQYF
-,TRBJ2-7,-,TRBV3-1/TRBV3-2,TGTGCCAGCAGCCAATACCACAGTAATCCCAAGGAGCAGTACTTC,CASSQYHSNPKEQYF
TRBD1,TRBJ1-1,-,TRBV3-1/TRBV3-2,TGTGCCAGCTCGAGGGGGCAAGGCACTGAAGCTTTCTTT,CASSRGQGTEAFF
-,TRBJ2-7,few,TRBV5-5,TGTGCCAGCAGCGCGGACTGGCTCGAGCAGTACTTC,CASSADWLEQYF
-,TRBJ2-1,-,TRBV29-1,TGCAGCGTTGAAGACGGCTACAATGAGCAGTTCTTC,CSVEDGYNEQFF
TRBD1,TRBJ2-7,-,TRBV2,TGTGCCAGCGTACCTACAGGGGGCAGCGGCGAGCAGTACTTC,CASVPTGGSGEQYF
-,TRBJ1-1,-,TRBV12-3/TRBV12-4,TGTGCCAGCGCTATAACAGGGAGCGCTGAAGCTTTCTTT,CASAITGSAEAFF
-,TRBJ1-2,-,TRBV28,TGTGCCAGCCATGGGCAGCCCACTTATGGCTACACCTTC,CASHGQPTYGYTF
TRBD2,TRBJ2-1,-,TRBV5-1,TGCGCCAGCAGCTCCGAGCCTAGCGGGGGCTTCAGTGAGCAGTTCTTC,CASSSEPSGGFSEQFF
-,TRBJ1-1,-,TRBV18,TGTGCCAGCTCACCATCCTTCAGGGCCCGGGCTGAAGCTTTCTTT,CASSPSFRARAEAFF
-,TRBJ1-2,-,TRBV11-2,TGTGCCAGCAGCTTCGGCCCGCAGGTGGCTTATGGCTACACCTTC,CASSFGPQVAYGYTF
TRBD1,TRBJ1-4,-,TRBV3-1/TRBV3-2,TGTGCCAGCAGCCAAGGGACAGGGCTGTCTAATGAAAAACTGTTTTTT,CASSQGTGLSNEKLFF
-,TRBJ2-2,few,TRBV5-1,TGCGCCAGCAGCGGCGGGACCACTACCGGGGAGCTGTTTTTT,CASSGGTTTGELFF
TRBD1,TRBJ1-1,-,TRBV27,TGTGCCAGTTCAGGGGGAGGGAACACTGAAGCTTTCTTT,CASSGGGNTEAFF
TRBD1,TRBJ1-2,-,TRBV5-1,TGCGCCAGCAGGCGTGCCTACCAGGGGGGAGGCTATGGCTACACCTTC,CASRRAYQGGGYGYTF
-,TRBJ2-5,-,TRBV7-9,TGTGCCAGCAGCTCCACAGGGCTGTTTCAAGAGACCCAGTACTTC,CASSSTGLFQETQYF
-,TRBJ2-5,once,TRBV7-9,TGTGCCAGCAGCTCCGGACTCCTCGGTTTGGCCCAGTACTTC,CASSSGLLGLAQYF
TRBD1,TRBJ1-2,-,TRBV6-5,TGTGCCAGCACCAGGGGGGCCCTTGAAACTTCTGGCTACACCTTC,CASTRGALETSGYTF
TRBD1,TRBJ2-7,-,TRBV5-1,TGCGCCAGCAGCGAAACCGGGACAGGGTTGTCCTACGAGCAGTACTTC,CASSETGTGLSYEQYF
TRBD2,TRBJ2-5,-,TRBV5-5,TGTGCCAGCAGCGCAGGGACTATTCAAGAGACCCAGTACTTC,CASSAGTIQETQYF
-,TRBJ2-7,-,TRBV18,TGTGCCAGCTCACCGGGCAACTTTGGCATAGTCGAGCAGTACTTC,CASSPGNFGIVEQYF
-,TRBJ2-3,-,TRBV29-1,TGCAGCGGGAGGGGGCGCACAGATACGCAGTATTTT,CSGRGRTDTQYF